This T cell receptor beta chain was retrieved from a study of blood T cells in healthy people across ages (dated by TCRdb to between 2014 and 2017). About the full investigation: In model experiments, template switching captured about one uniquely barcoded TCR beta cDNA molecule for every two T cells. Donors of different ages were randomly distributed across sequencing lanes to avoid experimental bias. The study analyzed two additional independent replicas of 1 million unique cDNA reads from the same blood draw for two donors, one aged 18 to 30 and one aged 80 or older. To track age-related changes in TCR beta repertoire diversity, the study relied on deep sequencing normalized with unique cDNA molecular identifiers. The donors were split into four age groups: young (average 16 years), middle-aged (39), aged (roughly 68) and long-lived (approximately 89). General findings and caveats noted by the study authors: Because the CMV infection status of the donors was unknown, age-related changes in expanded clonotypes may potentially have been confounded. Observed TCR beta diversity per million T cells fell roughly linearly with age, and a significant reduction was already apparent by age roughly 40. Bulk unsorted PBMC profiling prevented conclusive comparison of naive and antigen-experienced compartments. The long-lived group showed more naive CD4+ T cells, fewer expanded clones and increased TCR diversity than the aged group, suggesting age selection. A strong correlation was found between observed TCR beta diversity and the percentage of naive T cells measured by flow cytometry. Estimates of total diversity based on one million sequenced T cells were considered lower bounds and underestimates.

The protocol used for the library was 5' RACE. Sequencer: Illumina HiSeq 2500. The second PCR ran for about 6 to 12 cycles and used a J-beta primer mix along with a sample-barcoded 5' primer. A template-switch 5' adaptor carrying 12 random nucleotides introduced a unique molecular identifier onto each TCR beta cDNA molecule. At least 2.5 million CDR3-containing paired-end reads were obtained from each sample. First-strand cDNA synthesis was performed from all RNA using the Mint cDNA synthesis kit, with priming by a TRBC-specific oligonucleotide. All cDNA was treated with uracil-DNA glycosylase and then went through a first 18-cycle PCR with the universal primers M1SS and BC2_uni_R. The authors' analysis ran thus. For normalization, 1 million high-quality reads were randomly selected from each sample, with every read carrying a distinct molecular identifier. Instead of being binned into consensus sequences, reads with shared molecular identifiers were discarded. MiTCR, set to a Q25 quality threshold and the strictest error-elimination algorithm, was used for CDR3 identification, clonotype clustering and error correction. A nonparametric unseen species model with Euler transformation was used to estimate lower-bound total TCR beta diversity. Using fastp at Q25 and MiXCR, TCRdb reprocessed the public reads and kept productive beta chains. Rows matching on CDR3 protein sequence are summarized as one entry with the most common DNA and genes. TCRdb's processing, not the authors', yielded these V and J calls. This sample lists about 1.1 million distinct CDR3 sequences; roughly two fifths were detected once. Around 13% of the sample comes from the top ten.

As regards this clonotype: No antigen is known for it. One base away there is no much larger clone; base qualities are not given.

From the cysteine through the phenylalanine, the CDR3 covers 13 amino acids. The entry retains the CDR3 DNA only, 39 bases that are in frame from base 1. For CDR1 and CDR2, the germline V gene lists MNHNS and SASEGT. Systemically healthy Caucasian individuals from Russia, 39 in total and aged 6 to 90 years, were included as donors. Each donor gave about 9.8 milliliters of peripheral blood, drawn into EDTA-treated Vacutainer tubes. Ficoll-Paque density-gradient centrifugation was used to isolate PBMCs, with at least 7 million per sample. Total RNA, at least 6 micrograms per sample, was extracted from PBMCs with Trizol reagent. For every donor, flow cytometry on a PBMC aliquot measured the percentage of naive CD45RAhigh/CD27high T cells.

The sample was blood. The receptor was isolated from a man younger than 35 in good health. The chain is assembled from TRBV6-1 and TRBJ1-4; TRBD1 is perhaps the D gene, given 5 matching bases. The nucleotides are TGTGCGGCCGGGGCAGTAGGAAATGAAAAACTGTTTTTT. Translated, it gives CAAGAVGNEKLFF.